The 28 T cell receptor beta chains below come from one sample, sequenced in a study of response to subunit inactivated influenza vaccine. TCRdb ran MiXCR on the RT-PCR reads and lists one entry per CDR3 protein. The sample lists about 500,000 distinct CDR3 sequences; 15% to 20% were seen once. The specimen comprised CD4+ T cells sorted from PBMCs, sampled roughly 24 months after vaccination. The receptors originated from a man aged 50 to 69 who received an inactivated influenza vaccine.

The chain links TRBV5-1 to TRBJ1-4; no clear D gene. With 0 bases removed from V and 8 bases from J, the gap between germline ends came to 14 bases. The CDR3 totals 15 residues. CDR1 is SGHRS and CDR2 is YFSETQ in the germline V gene. DNA of the CDR3: TGCGCCAGCAGCTTGGGGCCAGATCCTGGGGAAAAACTGTTTTTT. Amino acids: CASSLGPDPGEKLFF.

This chain links TRBV20-1 with TRBJ2-3; TRBD2 matches at 8 bases. The CDR3 loop spans 13 amino acids. V was clipped by 8 bases and J by 8 bases; unmatched bases: 12. Germline V gene data show CDR1 as DFQATT and CDR2 as SNEGSKA (reference sequence). CDR3 DNA sequence: TGCAGTAAGGGTGGTAGCGGGGATCGTACGCAGTATTTT. Translation: CSKGGSGDRTQYF.

In its sample, this clonotype was seen a few times. J is TRBJ1-1 and V is TRBV12-3 or TRBV12-4; D gene ambiguous. The CDR3 runs to 14 residues. V shed 1 base and J shed 6 bases, with 12 bases lying between them. CDR3 region: CASSLVPGSPEAFF. The CDR3 nucleotides read TGTGCCAGCAGTTTAGTCCCCGGGTCCCCTGAAGCTTTCTTT.

This clonotype was seen more than once but under ten times. The chain recombines TRBV20-1 with TRBJ1-5; no reliable D call. Germline loops: CDR1 DFQATT, CDR2 SNEGSKA (reference sequence). The CDR3 sequence is 16 residues long. V was clipped by 3 bases and J by 4 bases, with 19 bases between them. The CDR3 nucleotides are TGCAGTGCTAGGGGCCAGGAGAGGTTTGGGAATCAGCCCCAGCATTTT. Its protein product is CSARGQERFGNQPQHF.

This chain links TRBV7-9 with TRBJ1-6; the D gene is possibly TRBD1 (5 bases). Trimming cost V 5 bases and J 4 bases, with 12 bases left between them. The germline gives CDR1 SEHNR, CDR2 FQNEAQ (reference sequence). The CDR3 spans 15 residues. The CDR3 DNA is TGTGCCAGCAGCCCCAGGGTATCGTATAATTCACCCCTCCACTTT. It translates to CASSPRVSYNSPLHF.

This clonotype was observed a few times. The chain uses TRBV28 and TRBJ2-7; 7 bases map to TRBD1. J gave up 2 bases and V 8 bases, and 21 bases lay outside the gene matches. Germline CDR1 reads MDHEN; CDR2 reads SYDVKM. There are 18 residues in the CDR3. CDR3 residues: CASGSFWDRDSNPYEQYF. CDR3 coding DNA: TGTGCCAGCGGAAGTTTTTGGGACCGGGACAGCAACCCCTACGAGCAGTACTTC.

The rearrangement joins TRBV4-1 to TRBJ2-2, with 8 bases fitting TRBD1. The V gene end was trimmed by 0 bases and the J gene end by 7 bases; junction bases not matched to a gene: 10. The CDR3 covers 17 residues. Looked up from germline, CDR1 is MGHRA and CDR2 is YSYEKL. In DNA form, the CDR3 reads TGCGCCAGCAGCCAAGATTATAGGGCAGGGGGCATCGGGGAGCTGTTTTTT. Encoded protein: CASSQDYRAGGIGELFF.

The chain couples TRBV12-3 or TRBV12-4 to TRBJ2-4; D is undetermined. V lost 1 base and J lost 2, with 9 bases in between. This CDR3 spans 15 amino acids. CDR3 sequence reads: CASSLGIHTKNIQYF. The CDR3 DNA reads TGTGCCAGCAGTTTAGGGATCCACACCAAAAACATTCAGTACTTC.

The chain links TRBV29-1 to TRBJ1-1; 10 positions match TRBD1. Germline V CDR1 and CDR2: SQVTM, ANQGSEA. V lost 6 bases, J lost 3 bases, and 7 bases stayed unmatched. This CDR3 region has 14 residues. CDR3 sequence (DNA): TGCAGCGTGCAAGGACAGGGGGGGGACACTGAAGCTTTCTTT. Encoded protein: CSVQGQGGDTEAFF.

This clonotype was seen more than once but under ten times. The chain carries TRBV29-1 and TRBJ2-4; 9 bases match TRBD1. Germline CDR1 and CDR2: SQVTM and ANQGSEA. The CDR3 runs to 14 residues. The junction had 6 bases not matched to a gene; V was cut back by 3 bases and J by 6 bases. This chain's CDR3 is CSVETGTGPNIQYF. The CDR3 bases are TGCAGCGTTGAGACCGGGACAGGGCCAAACATTCAGTACTTC.

The V call is TRBV12-3 or TRBV12-4, the J call TRBJ2-4; TRBD1 matches at 8 bases. This CDR3 comprises 15 residues. V was clipped by 5 bases and J by 8 bases; unmatched bases: 11. The CDR3 bases are TGTGCCAGCAGTCTTGAAGCGACAGGGGCGGACATTCAGTACTTC. This translates into CASSLEATGADIQYF.

This clonotype turned up a few times. CDR3 region: CSVDRTSGGDTQYF. The CDR3 DNA reads as TGCAGCGTTGATAGGACTAGCGGGGGAGATACGCAGTATTTT. This chain connects TRBV29-1 to TRBJ2-3; TRBD2 aligns across 13 bases. Germline loops: CDR1 SQVTM, CDR2 ANQGSEA. The CDR3 runs to 14 residues. Trimming at V came to 3 bases and at J to 5 bases, leaving 2 bases not matched to a gene.

The rearrangement joins TRBV20-1 to TRBJ1-5; D is undetermined. Trimming left V 0 bases short and J 8 bases short, with 14 bases between. The CDR3 loop spans 14 amino acids. Germline V CDR1 and CDR2: DFQATT, SNEGSKA (reference sequence). The CDR3 bases are TGCAGTGCTAGAGATGAGAGAGGAGGTGAGCCCCAGCATTTT. It codes for CSARDERGGEPQHF.

The V and J genes are TRBV3-1 and TRBJ2-7; D gene uncertain. This CDR3 comprises 15 residues. Germline CDR1 reads LGHDT; CDR2 reads YNNKEL (reference sequence). V was shortened by 1 base and J by 3 bases, with 13 bases between the two germline ends. CDR3 coding DNA: TGTGCCAGCAGCCAAGGTTCCGGACCAAGCTACGAGCAGTACTTC. It translates to CASSQGSGPSYEQYF.

In this sample, this clonotype turned up a few times. The chain uses TRBV4-3 and TRBJ1-2, with a tentative D call TRBD1 (6 bases). The germline V and J ends were trimmed by 0 bases and 7 bases, with 12 bases remaining between them. The CDR3 runs 14 residues. Germline V gene lookup returns CDR1 LGHNA and CDR2 YSLEER. CDR3 in amino acids: CASSQDLGAGGYTF. The CDR3 DNA reads TGCGCCAGCAGCCAAGATCTGGGGGCGGGTGGCTACACCTTC.

This clonotype showed up just a few times. The gene calls are TRBV11-1 and TRBJ2-1; 9 positions agree with TRBD2. From germline, CDR1 is SGHAT and CDR2 FQDESV (reference sequence). After removal of 6 bases from V and 2 bases from J, the junction contained 5 bases not matched to a gene. The CDR3 is made up of 15 amino acids. The CDR3 DNA is TGTGCCAGCAGTAATGGGACTAGCCCCTACAATGAGCAGTTCTTC. It translates to CASSNGTSPYNEQFF.

This clonotype was seen many times. This chain joins TRBV4-3 and TRBJ1-1; 12 bases fit TRBD1. V lost 3 bases, J lost 4 bases, and 3 bases stayed unmatched. CDR3 size: 15 residues. Germline V gene lookup returns CDR1 LGHNA and CDR2 YSLEER. The CDR3 protein is CASSQGTGGITEAFF. CDR3 bases: TGCGCCAGCAGCCAGGGGACAGGGGGCATCACTGAAGCTTTCTTT.

This chain joins TRBV4-1 and TRBJ1-6; the D is unclear. This CDR3 has 18 residues. Germline lookup yields CDR1 MGHRA and CDR2 YSYEKL. V was clipped by 1 base and J by 8 bases, with 21 bases between them. The CDR3 DNA is TGCGCCAGCAGCCAAGTGACCCTGGTGGCCGGGAGGTATTCACCCCTCCACTTT. Residues: CASSQVTLVAGRYSPLHF.

This clonotype was picked up many times. The chain employs TRBV5-1 and TRBJ2-3; the D call may be TRBD1 or TRBD2 (7 bases each). The germline V and J ends were trimmed by 4 bases and 4 bases, with 19 bases remaining between them. Germline V gene data show CDR1 as SGHRS and CDR2 as YFSETQ. The CDR3 sequence is 16 residues long. The CDR3 reads CASSLQGGQDSDTQYF. The CDR3 region has the DNA TGCGCCAGCAGCCTCCAGGGGGGGCAGGATTCAGATACGCAGTATTTT. Combining the CDR3 with reference TRBV5-1 and TRBJ2-3 gives the whole variable domain KAGVTQTPRYLIKTRGQQVTLSCSPISGHRSVSWYQQTPGQGLQFLFEYFSETQRNKGNFPGRFSGRQFSNSRSEMNVSTLELGDSALYLCASSLQGGQDSDTQYFGPGTRLTVL.

This clonotype was counted between two and nine times. This chain links TRBV28 with TRBJ1-2, with D unclear. The ends were cut back, 5 bases at V and 5 bases at J, with 15 bases in the middle. Germline V gives CDR1 MDHEN, CDR2 SYDVKM. The CDR3 extends over 14 amino acids. DNA for the CDR3: TGTGCCAGCAGTGAAGGACGGATAAATTATGGCTACACCTTC. Residues: CASSEGRINYGYTF.

The rearrangement uses TRBV28 and TRBJ2-3; D may be TRBD2 (7 bases). V lost 6 bases, J lost 1 base, and 17 bases lay in between. Germline CDR1 MDHEN, CDR2 SYDVKM. This CDR3 spans 16 amino acids. The CDR3 bases are TGTGCCAGCAGGACGGGGGGCGAGGTGGGCACAGATACGCAGTATTTT. Residues: CASRTGGEVGTDTQYF.

The chain has TRBV9 and TRBJ1-2; tentative D call: TRBD1 (5 bases). The germline V gene encodes CDR1 SGDLS and CDR2 YYNGEE. Trimming left V 4 bases short and J 2 bases short, with 18 bases between. The length of the CDR3 is 16 residues. CDR3 sequence reads: CASSPRSSGSNYGYTF. The CDR3 region has the DNA TGTGCCAGCAGCCCCAGGAGCTCAGGGTCAAACTATGGCTACACCTTC. Filled out from reference TRBV9 and TRBJ1-2, the complete variable domain reads DSGVTQTPKHLITATGQRVTLRCSPRSGDLSVYWYQQSLDQGLQFLIQYYNGEERAKGNILERFSAQQFPDLHSELNLSSLELGDSALYFCASSPRSSGSNYGYTFGSGTRLTVV.

This clonotype has ten or more counts. The chain recombines TRBV20-1 with TRBJ1-5; TRBD1 might be the D (5 bases). The V end was cut by 4 bases, the J end by 2 bases, with 9 bases between. Germline lookup yields CDR1 DFQATT and CDR2 SNEGSKA (reference sequence). The CDR3 covers 13 residues. The CDR3 nucleotides are TGCAGTGCTACCGGGGGGGGCAATCAGCCCCAGCATTTT. The encoded protein is CSATGGGNQPQHF.

This clonotype occurred a few times. The chain couples TRBV5-1 to TRBJ1-2; unclear D gene. The germline V gene has CDR1 SGHRS and CDR2 YFSETQ. The CDR3 has 13 residues. V lost 4 bases, J lost 3 bases, and 10 bases lay in between. CDR3 sequence: CASSVDADYGYTF. The CDR3 nucleotides read TGCGCCAGCAGCGTGGACGCGGACTATGGCTACACCTTC.

This clonotype has a handful of counts. V is TRBV7-2 and J is TRBJ2-1; D is perhaps TRBD1 (5 bases). The CDR3 covers 15 residues. Germline CDR1 is SGHTA and CDR2 is FQGNSA. The V gene lost 5 bases and the J gene lost 0 bases, with 11 bases spanning the gap. The CDR3 sequence is CASSPQDRSYNEQFF. CDR3 DNA: TGTGCCAGCAGCCCACAGGACCGCTCCTACAATGAGCAGTTCTTC.

This rearrangement joins TRBV7-2 to TRBJ2-1; no clear D gene. CDR1 is SGHTA and CDR2 is FQGNSA in the germline V gene. This CDR3 spans 14 amino acids. V was cut by 4 bases and J by 5 bases, with 12 bases left in between. This chain's CDR3 is CASSSRPENNEQFF. The CDR3 DNA sequence: TGTGCCAGCAGCTCCCGTCCGGAAAACAATGAGCAGTTCTTC.

The V and J genes are TRBV14 and TRBJ2-1; TRBD2 matches 14 bases. Germline CDR1 is SGHDN and CDR2 is FVKESK. V was pared by 6 bases and J by 7 bases, with 8 bases of the junction left unmatched. CDR3 length: 16 residues. The DNA for the CDR3 is TGTGCCAGCAGTGGTAGACTAGCGGGAGGGAAGAATGAGCAGTTCTTC. This codes for CASSGRLAGGKNEQFF.

The table lists this clonotype with a few counts. The chain is built from TRBV5-1 and TRBJ1-2, with a weak D call TRBD1 (5 bases). The CDR3 sequence is 14 residues long. The ends were cut back, 0 bases at V and 4 bases at J, with 10 bases in the middle. The V gene's germline CDR1 is SGHRS and CDR2 YFSETQ. CDR3 residues: CASSLDLGAYGYTF. Here the CDR3 DNA reads TGCGCCAGCAGCTTGGACTTAGGGGCCTATGGCTACACCTTC.